Presented here are 25 T cell receptor beta chains from one specimen sequenced in a study of T cell responses to AZD1222 COVID-19 vaccine. Assay used: immunoSEQ multiplex PCR; TCRdb lists only in-frame clones, some missing. The sample has more than 100,000 clones; around nine tenths are singletons. The sequences come from peripheral blood, collected on day 0 of AZD1222 vaccination. Source of these receptors: an adult in good health.

The chain is built from TRBV4-1 and TRBJ1-1, with D hard to call. CDR1 MGHRA and CDR2 YSYEKL come from the germline V gene. The CDR3 is 15 residues long. Trimming pared 1 base from V and 4 bases from J, leaving 13 bases between. The CDR3 DNA is TGCGCCAGCAGCCAAGTCTCGGTATTGGGCACTGAAGCTTTCTTT. Translating it yields CASSQVSVLGTEAFF.

This chain connects TRBV5-1 to TRBJ2-3, with D maybe TRBD1 (6 bases). This CDR3 region has 15 residues. The V end was cut by 4 bases, the J end by 0 bases, with 12 bases between. Looked up from germline, CDR1 is SGHRS and CDR2 is YFSETQ. For the CDR3, the DNA is TGCGCCAGCAGCCTCAGGGGATCGAGCACAGATACGCAGTATTTT. Translated: CASSLRGSSTDTQYF.

The CDR3 nucleotides read TGTGCCAGCAGCCAAGATCCGGGCATGAACACTGAAGCTTTCTTT. It is translated as CASSQDPGMNTEAFF. The gene calls are TRBV3-1 (or the pseudogene TRBV3-2) and TRBJ1-1; no reliable D call. Germline V gene data show CDR1 as LGHDT and CDR2 as YNNKEL (reference sequence). V lost 0 bases and J 0 bases, leaving 8 bases between the germline ends. The CDR3 sequence is 15 residues long.

The rearrangement links TRBV2 to TRBJ2-5, with D unclear. Trimming left V 4 bases short and J 1 base short, with 10 bases between. Germline V gene sequence: CDR1 SNHLY, CDR2 FYNNEI. The CDR3 has 14 residues. CDR3 coding DNA: TGTGCCAGCAGTGGGGGTTTAGGCCAAGAGACCCAGTACTTC. Residues: CASSGGLGQETQYF.

The chain has TRBV11-2 and TRBJ2-5, with 9 bases lining up with TRBD2. The CDR3 loop spans 15 amino acids. From germline, CDR1 is SGHAT and CDR2 FQNNGV. The ends lost 6 bases at V and 3 bases at J; junction bases unmatched: 8. CDR3 residues: CASRRTIAGEETQYF. In DNA, the CDR3 is TGTGCCAGCAGACGAACTATAGCGGGGGAAGAGACCCAGTACTTC. The entire variable domain, with the rest obtained from reference TRBV11-2 and TRBJ2-5, is as follows: EAGVAQSPRYKIIEKRQSVAFWCNPISGHATLYWYQQILGQGPKLLIQFQNNGVVDDSQLPKDRFSAERLKGVDSTLKIQPAKLEDSAVYLCASRRTIAGEETQYFGPGTRLLVL.

The chain joins TRBV7-9 to TRBJ2-7; 13 nucleotides match TRBD2. V trimming: 0 bases; J trimming: 2 bases; junction bases outside the gene matches: 7. CDR3 length: 18 amino acids. Germline CDR1 is SEHNR and CDR2 is FQNEAQ (reference sequence). DNA for the CDR3: TGTGCCAGCAGCTTAGCCCGGACTAGCGGGGGATACACCTACGAGCAGTACTTC. Its protein is CASSLARTSGGYTYEQYF. Complete variable domain (other parts from reference TRBV7-9 and TRBJ2-7): DTGVSQNPRHKITKRGQNVTFRCDPISEHNRLYWYRQTLGQGPEFLTYFQNEAQLEKSRLLSDRFSAERPKGSFSTLEIQRTEQGDSAMYLCASSLARTSGGYTYEQYFGPGTRLTVT.

The gene calls are TRBV10-3 and TRBJ1-2; D gene ambiguous. With 3 bases removed from V and 8 bases from J, the gap between germline ends came to 13 bases. Germline CDR1 and CDR2: ENHRY and SYGVKD. CDR3 size: 13 residues. The CDR3 region is CAISDGTRGGYTF. The CDR3 DNA reads TGTGCCATCAGTGATGGCACCCGAGGAGGCTACACCTTC.

This clone has more than one count but fewer than ten. Distinct nucleotide sequences in the sample also encode this CDR3. This chain joins TRBV6-5 and TRBJ1-2, with 8 bases identical to TRBD1. The CDR3 loop spans 14 amino acids. The trim removed 6 bases at V and 4 bases at J, leaving 7 bases unmatched. Germline V gene data show CDR1 as MNHEY and CDR2 as SVGAGI. CDR3 in DNA: TGTGCCAGCAGCTCAGGGGGCGCGGGCTATGGCTACACCTTC. As protein: CASSSGGAGYGYTF.

The genes are TRBV6-5 and TRBJ2-5, with D unresolved. Germline CDR1 reads MNHEY; CDR2 reads SVGAGI. The CDR3 has 14 amino acids. Trimming cost V 5 bases and J 4 bases, with 14 bases left between them. CDR3 amino acids: CASSPGVLGETQYF. In nucleotides, the CDR3 is TGTGCCAGCAGTCCAGGAGTGCTAGGAGAGACCCAGTACTTC.

The table lists this clone with a few counts. The gene calls are TRBV3-1 (or the pseudogene TRBV3-2) and TRBJ2-5; D is possibly TRBD2 (6 bases). This CDR3 is 13 amino acids long. Trimming took 1 base from V and 4 from J, leaving 7 bases between them. Germline CDR1 reads LGHDT; CDR2 reads YNNKEL (reference sequence). As DNA, the CDR3 is TGTGCCAGCAGCCAAGCGGGAGCAGAGACCCAGTACTTC. This sequence encodes CASSQAGAETQYF.

The chain combines TRBV16 with TRBJ2-3; D is unresolved. The CDR3 spans 15 residues. Germline V gene data show CDR1 as KGHSY and CDR2 as FQNENV. Trimming shortened V by 4 bases and J by 6 bases, and 17 bases separated the two germline ends. The chain's CDR3 is CASSRPIPLGDTQYF. In DNA, the CDR3 is TGTGCCAGCAGCCGACCGATACCCCTTGGTGATACGCAGTATTTT.

The table lists this clone with a count of one. The rearrangement links TRBV24-1 to TRBJ2-5; tentative D call: TRBD2 (6 bases). The V end was cut by 3 bases, the J end by 4 bases, with 11 bases between. This CDR3 is built from 14 residues. The germline CDR1 and CDR2 sequences are KGHDR and SFDVKD. DNA for the CDR3: TGTGCCACCAGTGATCCGGACGGGGGAGAGACCCAGTACTTC. It is translated as CATSDPDGGETQYF.

Here the CDR3 reads CASRTQGDTQYF. CDR3 bases: TGTGCCAGCAGAACCCAGGGAGATACGCAGTATTTT. This chain joins TRBV6-5 and TRBJ2-3; D is perhaps TRBD1 (5 bases). V shed 6 bases and J shed 5 bases, with 9 bases lying between them. The CDR3 is made up of 12 amino acids. Germline V gene data show CDR1 as MNHEY and CDR2 as SVGAGI.

This clone occurred a few times. The gene calls are TRBV6-1 and TRBJ1-1; no clear D. CDR1 and CDR2 from the germline V gene are MNHNS and SASEGT. V was clipped by 2 bases and J by 1 base, with 11 bases between them. The CDR3 covers 15 residues. The CDR3: CASSESMEGNTEAFF. For the CDR3, the DNA is TGTGCCAGCAGTGAATCTATGGAGGGGAACACTGAAGCTTTCTTT.

The V gene is TRBV7-9, the J gene TRBJ2-1, with 8 bases lining up with TRBD2. J was trimmed by 7 bases and V by 3 bases; bases with no gene match: 11. The CDR3 spans 16 residues. The germline V gene has CDR1 SEHNR and CDR2 FQNEAQ (reference sequence). The CDR3 DNA reads TGTGCCAGCAGCTTGCGAGGCGGGGGGATAAGTAATGAGCAGTTCTTC. Translating it yields CASSLRGGGISNEQFF.

The rearrangement joins TRBV19 to TRBJ1-2; D is unresolved. The germline V and J ends were trimmed by 4 bases and 2 bases, with 5 bases remaining between them. In germline, CDR1 is LNHDA, CDR2 SQIVND (reference sequence). The CDR3 length is 12 residues. The DNA for the CDR3 is TGTGCCAGTAGTACCGTAAACTATGGCTACACCTTC. It codes for CASSTVNYGYTF. Variable domain in full (rest from reference TRBV19 and TRBJ1-2): DGGITQSPKYLFRKEGQNVTLSCEQNLNHDAMYWYRQDPGQGLRLIYYSQIVNDFQKGDIAEGYSVSREKKESFPLTVTSAQKNPTAFYLCASSTVNYGYTFGSGTRLTVV.

The chain combines TRBV12-3 or TRBV12-4 with TRBJ1-2; D remains unclear. The CDR3 has 11 amino acids. V lost 3 bases to trimming and J lost 4 bases, with 3 bases between them. The CDR3 bases are TGTGCCAGCAGTTTGGCCTATGGCTACACCTTC. This sequence encodes CASSLAYGYTF.

This clone was found once. The chain combines TRBV12-3 or TRBV12-4 with TRBJ2-2; D is ambiguous. CDR3 length: 12 residues. Deletions cut 3 bases from V and 6 bases from J, with 5 bases between. Written as DNA, the CDR3 is TGTGCCAGCAGTTTGATGGCCGGGGAGCTGTTTTTT. Its translation: CASSLMAGELFF.

J is TRBJ1-1 and V is TRBV7-9; D gene uncertain. CDR1 and CDR2 (germline): SEHNR, FQNEAQ (reference sequence). Trimming cost V 0 bases and J 6 bases, with 8 bases left between them. The CDR3 spans 13 residues. The CDR3 region is CASSLAHGPEAFF. The CDR3 nucleotides read TGTGCCAGCAGCTTAGCCCACGGTCCTGAAGCTTTCTTT.

This clone showed up just a few times. The genes are TRBV5-4 and TRBJ2-3, with 8 bases identical to TRBD2. In germline, CDR1 is SGHNT, CDR2 YYREEE (reference sequence). This CDR3 is 14 amino acids long. The trim removed 3 bases at V and 2 bases at J, leaving 2 bases unmatched. The CDR3: CASSSAGDTDTQYF. CDR3 nucleotides: TGTGCCAGCAGCTCAGCGGGGGACACAGATACGCAGTATTTT.

J is TRBJ1-2 and V is TRBV15; 10 positions agree with TRBD1. CDR3 length equals 15 residues. J gave up 8 bases and V 1 base, and 7 bases lay outside the gene matches. The germline gives CDR1 LNHNV, CDR2 YYDKDF (reference sequence). In nucleotides, the CDR3 is TGTGCCACCAGCAGAGTGAGTTGGGACAGGGGCGGCTACACCTTC. It yields the protein CATSRVSWDRGGYTF.

This chain joins TRBV7-6 and TRBJ2-2; 7 nucleotides align to TRBD1. CDR1 and CDR2 (germline): SGHVS, FNYEAQ. The CDR3 has 15 residues. With 3 bases clipped from V and 3 bases from J, the junction kept 4 bases outside the gene matches. For the CDR3, the DNA is TGTGCCAGCAGCTTTGGGGACAGCTACACCGGGGAGCTGTTTTTT. It translates to CASSFGDSYTGELFF.

The rearrangement uses TRBV27 and TRBJ2-3; TRBD2 might be the D (6 bases). CDR3 length equals 16 residues. V dropped 4 bases and J dropped 1 base, with 15 bases sitting between them. Germline assignment: CDR1 MNHEY and CDR2 SMNVEV (reference sequence). The CDR3 sequence: CASSSNPGVRTDTQYF. CDR3 coding DNA: TGTGCCAGCAGTTCGAACCCGGGGGTCCGCACAGATACGCAGTATTTT.

This chain links TRBV2 with TRBJ2-3; the match to TRBD2 covers 8 bases. The germline gives CDR1 SNHLY, CDR2 FYNNEI. The CDR3 consists of 15 residues. V was clipped by 1 base and J by 5 bases; unmatched bases: 5. The DNA for the CDR3 is TGTGCCAGCAGTGAAGAGGTAGCGGGGTTAGATACGCAGTATTTT. Translated, it gives CASSEEVAGLDTQYF.

The chain uses TRBV25-1 and TRBJ1-6; no clear D. CDR1 MGHDK and CDR2 SYGVNS come from the germline V gene. Trimming cost V 5 bases and J 6 bases, with 11 bases left between them. The CDR3 sequence is 14 residues long. The CDR3 reads CASSYRVGNSPLHF. DNA of the CDR3: TGTGCCAGCAGTTATCGAGTGGGTAATTCACCCCTCCACTTT. Supplemented by reference TRBV25-1 and TRBJ1-6, the full variable domain reads EADIYQTPRYLVIGTGKKITLECSQTMGHDKMYWYQQDPGMELHLIHYSYGVNSTEKGDLSSESTVSRIRTEHFPLTLESARPSHTSQYLCASSYRVGNSPLHFGNGTRLTVT.